One TCR beta chain is described in this entry. The data were taken from a study of human T cells and chemical hapten exposure. Study information: Subjects had 2% DPC placed on 2 cm by 2 cm of upper inner arm skin for sensitization. Patches that contained 0.01% DPC were applied to the upper back and read at 6 days.

In germline, CDR1 is KGHSH, CDR2 LQKENI. The CDR3 is made up of 14 amino acids. Trimming pared 3 bases from V and 5 bases from J, leaving 13 bases between. Described time point: patch test 2, 6 weeks after DPC sensitization. Treatment noted: therapeutic diphenylcyclopropenone sensitization with weekly scalp DPC. Donors, patients with alopecia ranging from 18 to 70 years old and judged suitable for DPC, provided samples. Each CDR3 protein gets one entry after TCRdb re-called the RACE reads with MiXCR. The data contain about 82,000 distinct CDR3 sequences, 5% to 8.5% of them singletons. Sequencing used whole blood, obtained in connection with sensitization to the hapten diphenylcyclopropenone (DPC). The rearrangement uses TRBV18 and TRBJ1-1; the D gene is possibly TRBD1 (5 bases). The TCR originated in a woman aged 25 to 39 with alopecia areata. Some clones in this sample may be carry-over from other donors' samples. The CDR3 DNA reads as TGTGCCAGCTCACCTCCAGGGCAGCAGACTGAAGCTTTCTTT. Its translation: CASSPPGQQTEAFF.